This T cell receptor (beta chain) is from a study of blood T cell repertoires in COVID-19 (TCRdb year 2020). In the study overall: Samples from collaborators originated in the United States, Italy and Spain and spanned both the acute and convalescent phases of COVID-19. The prospective study material was composed of cDNA or gDNA derived from T cells, B-cell-depleted T cells, or PBMCs. Deeply sampled blood TCRbeta repertoires from subjects exposed to, actively infected with, or recovered from COVID-19 were included in the dataset. The repertoires were released in a freely available public database intended as a resource for research on the immune response to SARS-CoV-2. Samples were obtained from the ongoing ImmuneRACE study (first 160 participants) and from roughly 1,300 subjects provided by 6 global collaborators. The sample metadata nearly always contained a de-identified subject ID, COVID-19 status, age in years and sex. HLA class I and class II types, where available, came from metadata supplied by the sample provider rather than from assay-based typing.

The immunoSEQ Assay, a bias-controlled multiplex PCR, was used to amplify TCRbeta CDR3 regions from genomic DNA. The published analysis was carried out like this. Within the assay, amplification of reference gene primers was used to estimate how many nucleated cells each sample contained. To quantify the absolute abundance of each unique TCRbeta CDR3 rearrangement, sequence reads were collapsed and filtered. For each sample, productive Simpson clonality was calculated as the square root of Simpson's diversity index across productive rearrangements. The source is immuneACCESS, and TCRdb retained only in-frame sequences with V and J called. Part of the clones is not carried over; for the studies checked, unresolved V genes explain less than half of this, and the remainder is unexplained. From that table come the V and J calls and clone size; the DNA was used to work out D and trimming. The sample includes 150,000 or so clones, with about 80% observed a single time. The ten largest clones capture more than 3% of the sample.

A word on this clone: Its antigen is still unknown. Base-call qualities are not available, and no considerably larger clone is one nucleotide away.

CDR1 and CDR2 are drawn from the germline V gene (reference sequence): SGHNT, YYREEE. Spanning cysteine to phenylalanine, the CDR3 consists of 14 amino acids. Of all the DNA, just the CDR3 is kept, 42 bases in frame from base 1. Compared with germline, V lacks 9 bases and J lacks 6 bases; bases without a gene match: 11. Participants in the prospective study were aged about 18 to 100 years, lived in some 24 United States geographic areas, and enrolled through a virtual design. In the prospective study, cohorts were assigned on the basis of participant-reported clinical history obtained from a screening survey and a study questionnaire. For ImmuneRACE Cohort 3, a participant was defined as recovered based on two consecutive negative NP/OP PCR tests, clearance by a healthcare professional, or resolution of symptoms. In the prospective study, mobile phlebotomists collected whole blood, serum and a nasopharyngeal or oropharyngeal swab from each participant. Prospective study participants could optionally give additional blood draws and questionnaires over an approximately two-month period. Prospective study blood samples were shipped either frozen or at room temperature before DNA extraction.

The research as a whole found: The amount of clinical and demographic metadata varied by source and participant and was provided uncurated.

The chain is assembled from TRBV5-4 and TRBJ1-2, and 10 bases in between align with TRBD1. Material: PBMCs or T cells enriched from blood (not recorded which). The receptor was derived from a woman aged 55-69 years who had recovered from COVID-19. The CDR3 protein is CATLEGQGWDGYTF. The sequenced DNA is TGTGCCACACTGGAGGGACAGGGGTGGGATGGCTACACCTTC.